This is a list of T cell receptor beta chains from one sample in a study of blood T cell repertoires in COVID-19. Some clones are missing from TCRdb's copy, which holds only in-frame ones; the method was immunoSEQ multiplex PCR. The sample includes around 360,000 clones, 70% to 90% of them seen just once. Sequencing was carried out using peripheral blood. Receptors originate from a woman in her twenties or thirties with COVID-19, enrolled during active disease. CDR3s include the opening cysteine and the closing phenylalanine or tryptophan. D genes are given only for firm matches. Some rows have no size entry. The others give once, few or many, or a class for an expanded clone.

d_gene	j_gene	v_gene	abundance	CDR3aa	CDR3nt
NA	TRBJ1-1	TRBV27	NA	CASSLGGGIEAFF	TGTGCCAGCAGTTTGGGGGGGGGAATCGAAGCTTTCTTT
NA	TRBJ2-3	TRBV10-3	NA	CAISEGWRPSTDTQYF	TGTGCCATCAGTGAGGGCTGGAGACCTAGCACAGATACGCAGTATTTT
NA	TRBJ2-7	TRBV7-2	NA	CASSLGADGSVYEQYF	TGTGCCAGCAGCTTAGGCGCAGACGGGAGCGTATACGAGCAGTACTTC
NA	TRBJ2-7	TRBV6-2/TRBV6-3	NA	CASSYASGISYEQYF	TGTGCCAGCAGTTACGCCTCGGGGATTTCCTACGAGCAGTACTTC
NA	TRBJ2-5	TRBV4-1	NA	CASSQGKYGWGRETQYF	TGCGCCAGCAGCCAAGGGAAGTACGGTTGGGGGCGGGAGACCCAGTACTTC
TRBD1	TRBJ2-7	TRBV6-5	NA	CATERGTGIYEQYF	TGTGCCACCGAGAGGGGGACAGGGATCTACGAGCAGTACTTC
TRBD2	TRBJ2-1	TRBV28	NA	CASRESSGAPVKNEQFF	TGTGCCAGCAGGGAGTCTAGCGGGGCCCCGGTTAAAAATGAGCAGTTCTTC
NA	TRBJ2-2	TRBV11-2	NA	CASSLGGGQGNTGELFF	TGTGCCAGCAGCCTAGGGGGTGGGCAGGGGAACACCGGGGAGCTGTTTTTT
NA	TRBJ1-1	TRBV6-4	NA	CASRGGMNTEAFF	TGTGCCAGCAGGGGGGGGATGAACACTGAAGCTTTCTTT
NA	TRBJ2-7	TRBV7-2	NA	CASSQGPQGTYEQYF	TGTGCCAGCAGCCAGGGGCCTCAGGGGACCTACGAGCAGTACTTC
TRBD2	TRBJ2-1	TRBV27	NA	CASSFSGLAEYNEQFF	TGTGCCAGCAGTTTCTCTGGACTAGCGGAGTACAATGAGCAGTTCTTC
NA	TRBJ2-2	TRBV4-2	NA	CASSQDRLAIAGELFF	TGTGCCAGCAGCCAAGACCGGCTAGCTATAGCCGGGGAGCTGTTTTTT
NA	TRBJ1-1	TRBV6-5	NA	CASSRGSNTEAFF	TGTGCCAGCAGCCGGGGGTCGAACACTGAAGCTTTCTTT
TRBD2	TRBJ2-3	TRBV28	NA	CASSSGGGPDTQYF	TGTGCCAGCAGTTCCGGGGGGGGCCCAGATACACAGTATTTT
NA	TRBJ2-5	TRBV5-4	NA	CASSLATGTETQYF	TGTGCCAGCAGCTTGGCCACAGGGACAGAGACCCAGTACTTC
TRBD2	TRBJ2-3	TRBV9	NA	CASSAGGLADLLRGTDTQYF	TGTGCCAGCAGCGCCGGGGGACTAGCGGATCTGCTGAGGGGCACAGATACGCAGTATTTT
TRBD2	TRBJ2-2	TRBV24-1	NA	CATSDLGPKGLAGMVGELFF	TGTGCCACCAGTGATTTAGGGCCCAAAGGACTAGCGGGAATGGTCGGGGAGCTGTTTTTT
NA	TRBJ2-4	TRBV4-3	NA	CASSQDRTPILAKNIQYF	TGCGCCAGCAGCCAAGATAGGACACCCATACTAGCCAAAAACATTCAGTACTTC
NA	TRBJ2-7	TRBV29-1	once	CSVEDFAGLSYEQYF	TGCAGCGTTGAAGATTTCGCGGGCCTCTCCTACGAGCAGTACTTC
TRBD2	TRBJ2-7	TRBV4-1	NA	CASSQVGTSAYEQYF	TGCGCCAGCAGCCAAGTGGGGACTAGCGCCTACGAGCAGTACTTC
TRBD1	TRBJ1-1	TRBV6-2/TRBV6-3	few	CASSFTGTGSAFF	TGTGCCAGCAGTTTCACCGGGACAGGGAGTGCTTTCTTT
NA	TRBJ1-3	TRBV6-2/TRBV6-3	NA	CASSYKGGTSSGNTIYF	TGTGCCAGCAGTTATAAAGGCGGGACCAGCTCTGGAAACACCATATATTTT
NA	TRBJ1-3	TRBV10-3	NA	CAIRDIQGEAGNTIYF	TGTGCCATCAGGGATATACAGGGAGAGGCTGGAAACACCATATATTTT
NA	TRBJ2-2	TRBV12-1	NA	CASSSWDSDTGELFF	TGTGCCAGCAGCTCATGGGACTCCGACACCGGGGAGCTGTTTTTT
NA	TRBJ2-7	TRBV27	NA	CASSLSGQGLTYEQYF	TGTGCCAGCAGTTTATCGGGGCAGGGGCTGACCTACGAGCAGTACTTC
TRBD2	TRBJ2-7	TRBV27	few	CASSLGASGSYEQYF	TGTGCCAGCAGTTTGGGGGCTAGCGGGTCCTACGAGCAGTACTTC
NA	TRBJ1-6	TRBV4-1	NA	CASSQEAGGASPLHF	TGCGCCAGCAGCCAAGAAGCAGGTGGGGCGTCACCCCTCCACTTT
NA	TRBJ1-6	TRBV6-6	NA	CASSNLWTRADSPLHF	TGTGCCAGCAGCAATCTATGGACACGGGCAGATTCACCCCTCCACTTT
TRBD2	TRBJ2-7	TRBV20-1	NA	CSASGLAGRPSYEQYF	TGCAGTGCTAGTGGGCTAGCGGGACGCCCCTCCTACGAGCAGTACTTC
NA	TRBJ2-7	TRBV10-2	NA	CASTTLAEYEQYF	TGCGCCAGCACGACCTTAGCGGAGTACGAGCAGTACTTC
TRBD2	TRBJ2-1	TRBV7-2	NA	CASSGGGYSYNEQFF	TGTGCCAGCAGCGGCGGGGGGTACTCCTACAATGAGCAGTTCTTC
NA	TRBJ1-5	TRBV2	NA	CASGRLIGNQPQHF	TGTGCCAGCGGGAGGCTTATTGGCAATCAGCCCCAGCATTTT
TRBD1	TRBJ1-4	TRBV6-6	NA	CASNPTGGWEKLFF	TGTGCCAGCAATCCGACAGGGGGATGGGAAAAACTGTTTTTT
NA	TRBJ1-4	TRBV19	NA	CASSTRDAKGDGNEKLFF	TGTGCCAGTAGTACCCGGGACGCCAAGGGGGATGGTAATGAAAAACTGTTTTTT
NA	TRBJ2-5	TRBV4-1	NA	CASSQVFPGLTQETQYF	TGCGCCAGCAGCCAGGTATTTCCGGGACTCACACAAGAGACCCAGTACTTC
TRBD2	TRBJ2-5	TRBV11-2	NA	CASSLGAGVGETQYF	TGTGCCAGCAGCTTAGGGGCGGGAGTGGGTGAGACCCAGTACTTC
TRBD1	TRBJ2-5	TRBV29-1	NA	CSAPHRGQGARETQYF	TGCAGCGCCCCCCACCGGGGACAGGGGGCTCGAGAGACCCAGTACTTC
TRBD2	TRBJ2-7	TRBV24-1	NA	CATSTTGEGEQYF	TGTGCCACCAGTACCACGGGGGAGGGGGAGCAGTACTTC
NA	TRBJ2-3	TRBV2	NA	CASRGGTVPTDTQYF	TGTGCCAGCAGAGGGGGGACAGTCCCCACAGATACGCAGTATTTT
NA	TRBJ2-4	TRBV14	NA	CASSPRTVLAKNIQYF	TGTGCCAGCAGCCCCCGGACAGTTCTAGCCAAAAACATTCAGTACTTC
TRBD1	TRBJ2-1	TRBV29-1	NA	CSDGQGGNEQFF	TGCAGCGACGGACAGGGGGGAAATGAGCAGTTCTTC
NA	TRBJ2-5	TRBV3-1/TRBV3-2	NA	CASSQTRGTQYF	TGTGCCAGCAGCCAAACTCGCGGGACCCAGTACTTC
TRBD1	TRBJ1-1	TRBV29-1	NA	CSVGTGGNTEAFF	TGCAGCGTTGGGACAGGGGGAAACACTGAAGCTTTCTTT
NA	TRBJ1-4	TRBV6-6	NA	CASSYRGNEKLFF	TGTGCCAGCAGTTACAGGGGAAATGAAAAACTGTTTTTT
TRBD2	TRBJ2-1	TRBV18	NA	CASSPKVAGVTYNEQFF	TGTGCCAGCTCACCAAAAGTAGCGGGAGTCACCTACAATGAGCAGTTCTTC
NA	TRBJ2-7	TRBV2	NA	CASSEAGRGPTEQYF	TGTGCCAGCAGTGAAGCGGGGCGGGGCCCTACCGAGCAGTACTTC
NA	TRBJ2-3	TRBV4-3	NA	CASSQDRGGADTQYF	TGCGCCAGCAGCCAAGATCGCGGGGGCGCAGATACGCAGTATTTT